This T cell receptor (beta chain) was recovered during a study of blood T cell repertoires in COVID-19. As for the study in general: Material from acute and convalescent COVID-19 was sourced from the United States, Italy and Spain. Sources were T cells, B-cell-depleted T cells, or PBMCs; the material itself was cDNA or gDNA.

Looked up from germline, CDR1 is MDHEN and CDR2 is SYDVKM. The germline V and J ends were trimmed by 2 bases and 4 bases, with 12 bases remaining between them. The CDR3 spans 14 residues. As handled by the study authors: It was from reference gene primer amplification that nucleated cell counts were estimated. TCRdb's copy holds only in-frame clones and misses some; the assay was immunoSEQ multiplex PCR. For V, J and clone size, that table is used; D and trimming come from the DNA. The data contain about 270,000 clones, roughly 84% of them singletons. The V and J genes are TRBV28 and TRBJ2-7; D possibly corresponds to TRBD1 (5 bases). What was sequenced was peripheral blood. This clonotype originated in a young woman with acute or convalescent COVID-19. CDR3 sequence reads: CASSLRTTDYEQYF. The CDR3 DNA sequence: TGTGCCAGCAGTTTACGCACGACAGATTACGAGCAGTACTTC.